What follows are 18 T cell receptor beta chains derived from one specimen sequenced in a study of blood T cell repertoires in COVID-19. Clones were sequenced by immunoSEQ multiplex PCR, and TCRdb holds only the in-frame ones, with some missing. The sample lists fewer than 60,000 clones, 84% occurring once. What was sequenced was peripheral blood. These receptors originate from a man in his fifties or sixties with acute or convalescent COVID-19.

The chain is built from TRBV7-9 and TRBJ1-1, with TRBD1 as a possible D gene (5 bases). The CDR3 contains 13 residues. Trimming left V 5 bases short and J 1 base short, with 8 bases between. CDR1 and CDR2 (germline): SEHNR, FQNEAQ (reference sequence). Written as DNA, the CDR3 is TGTGCCAGCAGCATACAGGAGAACACTGAAGCTTTCTTT. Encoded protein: CASSIQENTEAFF.

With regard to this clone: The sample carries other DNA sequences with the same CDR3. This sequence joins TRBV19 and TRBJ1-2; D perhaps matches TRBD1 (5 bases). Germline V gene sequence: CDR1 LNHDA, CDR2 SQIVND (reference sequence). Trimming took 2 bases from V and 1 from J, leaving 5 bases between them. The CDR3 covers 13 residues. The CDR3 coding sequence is TGTGCCAGTAGTATACAGGGTAACTATGGCTACACCTTC. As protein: CASSIQGNYGYTF.

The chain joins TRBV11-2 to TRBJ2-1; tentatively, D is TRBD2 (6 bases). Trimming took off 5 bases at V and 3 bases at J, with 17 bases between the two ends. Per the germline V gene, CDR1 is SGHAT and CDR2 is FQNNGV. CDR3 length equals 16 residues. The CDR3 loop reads CASSLSLQGGYNEQFF. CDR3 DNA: TGTGCCAGCAGCCTAAGCCTCCAGGGAGGCTACAATGAGCAGTTCTTC.

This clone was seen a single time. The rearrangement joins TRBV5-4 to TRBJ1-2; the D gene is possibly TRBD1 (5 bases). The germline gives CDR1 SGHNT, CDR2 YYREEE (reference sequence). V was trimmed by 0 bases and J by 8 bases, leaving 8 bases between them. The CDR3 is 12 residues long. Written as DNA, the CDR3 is TGTGCCAGCAGCTTGGCCCCAGGGGGCTACACCTTC. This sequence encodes CASSLAPGGYTF.

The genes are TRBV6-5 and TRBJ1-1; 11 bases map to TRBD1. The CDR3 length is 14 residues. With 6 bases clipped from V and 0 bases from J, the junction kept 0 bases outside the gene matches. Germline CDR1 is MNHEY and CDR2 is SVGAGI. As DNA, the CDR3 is TGTGCCAGCAGGGACAGGGGGCTGAACACTGAAGCTTTCTTT. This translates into CASRDRGLNTEAFF.

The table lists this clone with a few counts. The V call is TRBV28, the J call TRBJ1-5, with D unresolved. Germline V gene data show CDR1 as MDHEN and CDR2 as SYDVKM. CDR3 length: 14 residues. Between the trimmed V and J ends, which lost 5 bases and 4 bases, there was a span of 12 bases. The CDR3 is CASSDDNINQPQHF. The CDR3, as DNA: TGTGCCAGCAGTGATGACAATATTAATCAGCCCCAGCATTTT.

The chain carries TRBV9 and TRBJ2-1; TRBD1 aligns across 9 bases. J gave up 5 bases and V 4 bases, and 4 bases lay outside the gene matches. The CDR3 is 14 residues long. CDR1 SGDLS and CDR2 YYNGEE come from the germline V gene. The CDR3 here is CASSPGQGDNEQFF. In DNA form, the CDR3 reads TGTGCCAGCAGCCCGGGACAGGGTGACAATGAGCAGTTCTTC.

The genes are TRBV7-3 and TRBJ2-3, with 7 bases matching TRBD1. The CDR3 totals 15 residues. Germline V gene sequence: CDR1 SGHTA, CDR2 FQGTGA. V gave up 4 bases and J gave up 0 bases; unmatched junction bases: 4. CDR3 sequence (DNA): TGTGCCAGCAGCTCGGGACAGAGCAGCACAGATACGCAGTATTTT. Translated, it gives CASSSGQSSTDTQYF.

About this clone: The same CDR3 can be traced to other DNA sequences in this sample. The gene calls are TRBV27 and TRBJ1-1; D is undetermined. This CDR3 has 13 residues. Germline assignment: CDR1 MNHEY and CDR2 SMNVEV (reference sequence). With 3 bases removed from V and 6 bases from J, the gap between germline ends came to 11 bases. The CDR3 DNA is TGTGCCAGCAGTTTTCGAGGGTTCGCTGAAGCTTTCTTT. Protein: CASSFRGFAEAFF.

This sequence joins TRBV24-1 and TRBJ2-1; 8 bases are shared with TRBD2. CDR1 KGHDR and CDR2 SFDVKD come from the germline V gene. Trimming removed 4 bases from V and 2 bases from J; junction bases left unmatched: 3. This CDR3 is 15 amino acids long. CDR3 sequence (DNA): TGTGCCACCAGTGAAAACGGGGGGGCCTACAATGAGCAGTTCTTC. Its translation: CATSENGGAYNEQFF.

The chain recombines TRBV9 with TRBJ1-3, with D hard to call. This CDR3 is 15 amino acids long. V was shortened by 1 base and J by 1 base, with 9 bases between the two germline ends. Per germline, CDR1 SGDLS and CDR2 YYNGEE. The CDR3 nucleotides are TGTGCCAGCAGCGTACGGGGAGCTTCTGGAAACACCATATATTTT. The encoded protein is CASSVRGASGNTIYF.

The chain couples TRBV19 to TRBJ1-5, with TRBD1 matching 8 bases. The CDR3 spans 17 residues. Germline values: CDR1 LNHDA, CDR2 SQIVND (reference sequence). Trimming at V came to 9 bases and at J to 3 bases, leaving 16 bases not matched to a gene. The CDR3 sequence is CARKDRALRSFNQPQHF. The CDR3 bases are TGTGCCAGAAAGGACAGGGCGCTACGTTCGTTCAATCAGCCCCAGCATTTT.

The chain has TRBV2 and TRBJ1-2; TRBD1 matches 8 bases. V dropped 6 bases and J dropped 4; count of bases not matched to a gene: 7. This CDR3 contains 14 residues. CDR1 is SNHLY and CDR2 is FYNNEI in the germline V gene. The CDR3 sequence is CASRGLRGPYGYTF. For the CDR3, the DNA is TGTGCCAGCAGAGGACTCAGGGGGCCCTATGGCTACACCTTC.

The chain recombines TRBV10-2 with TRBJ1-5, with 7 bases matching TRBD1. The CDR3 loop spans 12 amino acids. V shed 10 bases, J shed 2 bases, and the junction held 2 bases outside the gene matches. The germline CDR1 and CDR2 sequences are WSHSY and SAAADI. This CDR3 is CATGTGNQPQHF. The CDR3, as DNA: TGCGCCACCGGGACAGGCAATCAGCCCCAGCATTTT.

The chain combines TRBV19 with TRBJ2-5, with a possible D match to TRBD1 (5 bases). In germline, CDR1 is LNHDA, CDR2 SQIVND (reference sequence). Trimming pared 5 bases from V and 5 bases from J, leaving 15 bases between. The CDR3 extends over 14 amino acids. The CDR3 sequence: CASSPGQGAETQYF. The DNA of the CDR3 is TGTGCCAGTAGTCCCGGGCAGGGTGCGGAGACCCAGTACTTC.

CDR3 sequence: CASSSGLYNEQFF. CDR3 in DNA: TGTGCCAGCAGCTCCGGACTATACAATGAGCAGTTCTTC. This chain uses TRBV7-2 with TRBJ2-1; D is perhaps TRBD2 (6 bases). This CDR3 is 13 amino acids long. Trimming stripped 4 bases from V and 4 bases from J, with 8 bases between. CDR1 is SGHTA, CDR2 FQGNSA, per germline. Complete variable domain (other parts from reference TRBV7-2 and TRBJ2-1): GAGVSQSPSNKVTEKGKDVELRCDPISGHTALYWYRQSLGQGLEFLIYFQGNSAPDKSGLPSDRFSAERTGGSVSTLTIQRTQQEDSAVYLCASSSGLYNEQFFGPGTRLTVL.

The CDR3 DNA sequence: TGTGCCAGCAGGGGGGTTCGGGAGCTGTTTTTT. Its protein product is CASRGVRELFF. This chain connects TRBV25-1 to TRBJ1-4; D may correspond to TRBD1 or TRBD2 (5 bases each). The J call may be incorrect, as the DNA end agrees better with TRBJ2-2. The CDR3 is made up of 11 amino acids. CDR1 is MGHDK and CDR2 is SYGVNS in the germline V gene.

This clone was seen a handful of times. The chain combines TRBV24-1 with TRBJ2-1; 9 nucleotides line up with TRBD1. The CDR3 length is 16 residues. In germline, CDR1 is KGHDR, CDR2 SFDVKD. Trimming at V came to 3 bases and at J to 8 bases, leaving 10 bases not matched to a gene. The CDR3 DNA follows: TGTGCCACCAGTGATGACGGGACAGGGAAGCCTTATGAGCAGTTCTTC. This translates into CATSDDGTGKPYEQFF.